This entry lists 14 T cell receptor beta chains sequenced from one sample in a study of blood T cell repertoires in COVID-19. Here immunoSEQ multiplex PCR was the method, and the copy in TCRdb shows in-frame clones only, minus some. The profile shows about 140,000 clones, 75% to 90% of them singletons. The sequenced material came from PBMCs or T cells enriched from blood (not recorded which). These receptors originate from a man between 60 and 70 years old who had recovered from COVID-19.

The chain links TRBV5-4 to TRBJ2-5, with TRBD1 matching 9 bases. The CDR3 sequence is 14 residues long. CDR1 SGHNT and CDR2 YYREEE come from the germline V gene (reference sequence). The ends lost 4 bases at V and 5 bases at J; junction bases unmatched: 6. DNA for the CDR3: TGTGCCAGCAGCCCGGGACAGGGTGGGGAGACCCAGTACTTC. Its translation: CASSPGQGGETQYF.

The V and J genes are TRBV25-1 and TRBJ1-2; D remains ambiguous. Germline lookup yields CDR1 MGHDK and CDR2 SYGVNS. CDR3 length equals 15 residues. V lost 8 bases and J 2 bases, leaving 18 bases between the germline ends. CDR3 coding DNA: TGTGCCAGCCAGATATCCCGAGACGGGAACTATGGCTACACCTTC. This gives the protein CASQISRDGNYGYTF.

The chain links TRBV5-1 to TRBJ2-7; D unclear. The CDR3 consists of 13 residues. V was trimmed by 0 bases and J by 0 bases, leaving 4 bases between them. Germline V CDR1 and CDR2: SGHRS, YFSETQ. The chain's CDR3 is CASSLDNSYEQYF. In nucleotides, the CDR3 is TGCGCCAGCAGCTTGGACAACTCCTACGAGCAGTACTTC.

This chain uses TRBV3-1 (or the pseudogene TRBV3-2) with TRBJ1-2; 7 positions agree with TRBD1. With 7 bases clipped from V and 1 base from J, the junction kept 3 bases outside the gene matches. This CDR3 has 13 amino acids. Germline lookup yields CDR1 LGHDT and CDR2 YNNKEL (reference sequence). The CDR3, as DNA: TGTGCCAGCAAGGGACAGAGTAACTATGGCTACACCTTC. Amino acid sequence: CASKGQSNYGYTF.

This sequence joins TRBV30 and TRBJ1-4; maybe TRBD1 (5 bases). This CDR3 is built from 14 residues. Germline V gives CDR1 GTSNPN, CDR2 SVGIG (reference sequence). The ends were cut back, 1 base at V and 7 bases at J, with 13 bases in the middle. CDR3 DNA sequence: TGTGCCTGGAGTGAGGGCAGGGCAGTTGAAAAACTGTTTTTT. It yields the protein CAWSEGRAVEKLFF. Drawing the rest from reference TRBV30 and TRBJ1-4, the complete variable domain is SQTIHQWPATLVQPVGSPLSLECTVEGTSNPNLYWYRQAAGRGLQLLFYSVGIGQISSEVPQNLSASRPQDRQFILSSKKLLLSDSGFYLCAWSEGRAVEKLFFGSGTQLSVL.

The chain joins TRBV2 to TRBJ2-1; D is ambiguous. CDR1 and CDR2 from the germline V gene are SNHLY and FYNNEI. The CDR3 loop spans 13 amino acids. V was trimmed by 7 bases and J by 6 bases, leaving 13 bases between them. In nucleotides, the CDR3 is TGTGCCAGCAAGAGGCGCCTTACCAATGAGCAGTTCTTC. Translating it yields CASKRRLTNEQFF.

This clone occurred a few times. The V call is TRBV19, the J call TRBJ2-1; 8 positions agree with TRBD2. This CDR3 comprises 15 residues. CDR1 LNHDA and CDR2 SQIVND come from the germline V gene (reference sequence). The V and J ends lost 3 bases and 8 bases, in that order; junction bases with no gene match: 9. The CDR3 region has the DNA TGTGCCAGTAGTATTGGACTAGCTAGTACACATGAGCAGTTCTTC. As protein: CASSIGLASTHEQFF. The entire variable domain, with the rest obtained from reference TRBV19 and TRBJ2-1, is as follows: DGGITQSPKYLFRKEGQNVTLSCEQNLNHDAMYWYRQDPGQGLRLIYYSQIVNDFQKGDIAEGYSVSREKKESFPLTVTSAQKNPTAFYLCASSIGLASTHEQFFGPGTRLTVL.

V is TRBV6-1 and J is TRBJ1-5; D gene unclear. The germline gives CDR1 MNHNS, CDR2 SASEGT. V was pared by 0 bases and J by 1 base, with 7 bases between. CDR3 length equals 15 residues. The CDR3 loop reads CASSEARVSNQPQHF. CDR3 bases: TGTGCCAGCAGTGAAGCGCGAGTCAGCAATCAGCCCCAGCATTTT.

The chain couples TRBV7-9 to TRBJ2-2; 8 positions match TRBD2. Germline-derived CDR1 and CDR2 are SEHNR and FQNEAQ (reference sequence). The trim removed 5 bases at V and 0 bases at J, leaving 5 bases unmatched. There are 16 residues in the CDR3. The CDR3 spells CASSRAGATNTGELFF. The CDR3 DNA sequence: TGTGCCAGCAGCCGAGCGGGAGCAACGAACACCGGGGAGCTGTTTTTT. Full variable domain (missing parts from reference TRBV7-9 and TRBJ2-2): DTGVSQNPRHKITKRGQNVTFRCDPISEHNRLYWYRQTLGQGPEFLTYFQNEAQLEKSRLLSDRFSAERPKGSFSTLEIQRTEQGDSAMYLCASSRAGATNTGELFFGEGSRLTVL.

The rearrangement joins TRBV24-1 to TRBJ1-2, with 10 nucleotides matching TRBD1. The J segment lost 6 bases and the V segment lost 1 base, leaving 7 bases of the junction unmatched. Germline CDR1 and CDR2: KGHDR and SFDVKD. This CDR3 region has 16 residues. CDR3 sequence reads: CATSDFNDRGLDGYTF. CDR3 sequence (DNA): TGTGCCACCAGTGATTTCAACGACAGGGGGCTCGATGGCTACACCTTC.

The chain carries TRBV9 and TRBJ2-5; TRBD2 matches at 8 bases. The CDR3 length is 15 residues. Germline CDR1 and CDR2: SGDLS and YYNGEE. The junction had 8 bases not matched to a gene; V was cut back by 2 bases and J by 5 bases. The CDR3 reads CASSVSSGSGETQYF. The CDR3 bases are TGTGCCAGCAGCGTTTCCAGCGGGAGTGGCGAGACCCAGTACTTC.

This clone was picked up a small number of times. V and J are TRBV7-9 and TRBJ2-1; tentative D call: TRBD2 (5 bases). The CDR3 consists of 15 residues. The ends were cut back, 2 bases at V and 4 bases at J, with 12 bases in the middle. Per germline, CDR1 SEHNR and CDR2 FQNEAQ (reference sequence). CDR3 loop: CASSLRTEEYNEQFF. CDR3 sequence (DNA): TGTGCCAGCAGCTTAAGGACGGAGGAATACAATGAGCAGTTCTTC.

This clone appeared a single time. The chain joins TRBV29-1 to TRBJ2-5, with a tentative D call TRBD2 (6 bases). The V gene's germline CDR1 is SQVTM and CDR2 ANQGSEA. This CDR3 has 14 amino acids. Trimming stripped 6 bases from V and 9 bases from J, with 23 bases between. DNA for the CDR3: TGCAGCGTAGGAACCGGGACTGTTGAATCGGCCCAGTACTTC. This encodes CSVGTGTVESAQYF.

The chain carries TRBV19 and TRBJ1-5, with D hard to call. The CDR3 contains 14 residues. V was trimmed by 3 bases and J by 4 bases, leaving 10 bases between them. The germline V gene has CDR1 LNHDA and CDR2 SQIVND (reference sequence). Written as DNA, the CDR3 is TGTGCCAGTAGTATCAGGCGCTTAAATCAGCCCCAGCATTTT. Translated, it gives CASSIRRLNQPQHF.